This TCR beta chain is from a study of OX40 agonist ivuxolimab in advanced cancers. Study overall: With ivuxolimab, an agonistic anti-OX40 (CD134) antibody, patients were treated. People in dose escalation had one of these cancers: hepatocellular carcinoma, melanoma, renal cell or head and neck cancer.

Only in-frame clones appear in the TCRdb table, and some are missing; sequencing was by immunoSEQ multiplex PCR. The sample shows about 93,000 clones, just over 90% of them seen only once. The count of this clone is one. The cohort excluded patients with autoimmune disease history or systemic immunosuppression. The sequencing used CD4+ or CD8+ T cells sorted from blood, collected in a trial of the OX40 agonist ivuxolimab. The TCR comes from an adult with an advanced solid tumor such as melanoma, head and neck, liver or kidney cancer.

This CDR3 is CASSSTTGKSDTIYF. DNA of the CDR3: TGCGCCAGCAGCTCAACGACAGGGAAGAGTGACACCATATATTTT. V and J are TRBV5-1 and TRBJ1-3; 7 bases are a match to TRBD1. Looked up from germline, CDR1 is SGHRS and CDR2 is YFSETQ. V lost 3 bases and J lost 8; bases outside the gene matches: 11. CDR3 length: 15 residues.